This T cell receptor beta chain was sequenced in a study of cytomegalovirus exposure and HLA in healthy donors. Study details: For the roughly 400 genotyped donors, more than 80% fell within the Caucasian-associated ancestry cluster. General study results and limits: When the data were analyzed later, several of the most significant clusters appeared to be linked to common viral pathogens. Some V segments could not be told apart, so they were left out, TRBV6-2 and TRBV6-3 among them. Later analysis associated a missense DCLRE1C variant with TCR beta V- and J-gene trimming.

Primers: 60 Vbeta forward and 13 Jbeta reverse. TCRdb's table, derived via immunoSEQ multiplex PCR, lists solely in-frame clones and lacks some. In the table there are approximately 130,000 clones, roughly three quarters of which are singletons. The CDR3 length is 20 residues. For this clone: Its antigen is still unknown.

Sequencing was carried out using PBMCs. The V and J genes are TRBV21-1 and TRBJ2-6; TRBD2, the table's D call, lacks a check against the DNA. TRBV21-1 is a recognized pseudogene. The source of this sequence is a man aged 25 to 40 in good health and CMV-seronegative. DNA of the CDR3: TGTGCCAGCAGCAAACCCGGAGAGGGATGGCTCAGCTCTGGGGCCAACGTCCTGACTTTC. The encoded protein is CASSKPGEGWLSSGANVLTF.